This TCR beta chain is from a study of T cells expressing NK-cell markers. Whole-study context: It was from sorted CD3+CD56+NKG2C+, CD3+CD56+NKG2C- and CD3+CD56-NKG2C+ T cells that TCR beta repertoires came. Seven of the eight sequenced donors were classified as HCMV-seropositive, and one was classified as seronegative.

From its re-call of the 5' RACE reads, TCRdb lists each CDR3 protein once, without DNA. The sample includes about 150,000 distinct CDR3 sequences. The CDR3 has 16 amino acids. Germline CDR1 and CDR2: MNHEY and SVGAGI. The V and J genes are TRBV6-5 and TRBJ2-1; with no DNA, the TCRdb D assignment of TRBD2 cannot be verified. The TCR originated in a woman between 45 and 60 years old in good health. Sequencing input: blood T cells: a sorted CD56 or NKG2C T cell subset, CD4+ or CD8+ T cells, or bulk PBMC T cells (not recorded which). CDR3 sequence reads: CASSYSASGSSNEQFF.